These 13 T cell receptor beta chains came from one sample sequenced in a study of tumor-infiltrating lymphocytes in primary liver carcinoma. With 500 ng total RNA as template and a constant-region primer, TCR beta cDNA was made. Investigators got TCR beta libraries out of three nested multiplex PCR rounds, done with slightly modified ARM-PCR. The first two PCR rounds used TRBV1-TRBV30 primers with a Cbeta primer, around 10 cycles each. TCRdb recomputed calls from the multiplex PCR reads with MiXCR, one row per CDR3 protein. The data hold 45,000 or so distinct CDR3 sequences, with 73% observed a single time. From unsorted bulk tissue weighing roughly 18-30 mg, DNA and RNA were co-extracted. The sequenced sample consisted of liver tumor tissue from sampling region 2. The sample's subset: tumor region T2, inferior pole. The receptors derive from a man aged 35 to 55 with primary liver carcinoma and hepatitis B virus infection.

The chain combines TRBV15 with TRBJ2-1; 10 bases are a match to TRBD2. Germline-derived CDR1 and CDR2 are LNHNV and YYDKDF (reference sequence). The CDR3 extends over 15 amino acids. V shed 4 bases, J shed 2 bases, and the junction held 2 bases outside the gene matches. This CDR3 reads CATSKLAGTYNEQFF. CDR3 DNA: TGTGCCACCAGCAAACTAGCGGGAACCTACAATGAGCAGTTCTTC.

This chain uses TRBV11-2 with TRBJ2-3; weak D call: TRBD2 (6 bases). CDR1 and CDR2 (germline): SGHAT, FQNNGV. CDR3 length: 17 amino acids. In nucleotides, the CDR3 is TGTGACTGCAGCTTAGGTCCGGGAGAGACTAGCACAGATACGCAGTATTTT. As protein: CDCSLGPGETSTDTQYF.

This clonotype showed up just a few times. Relative to the germline gene, one junction end is altered; a read error may explain this. The V gene is TRBV12-3 or TRBV12-4, the J gene TRBJ1-1; 10 bases match TRBD1. The CDR3 runs 16 residues. CDR3 DNA sequence: TGTGTCAGCAGTTTATGGGACAGGGGCATGAACACTGAGGCTTTCTTT. This translates into CVSSLWDRGMNTEAFF.

This clonotype was detected once. The junction differs from germline at one of its ends, possibly a read error. The V gene is TRBV29-1, the J gene TRBJ2-7; either TRBD1 or TRBD2 may fit D (5 bases each). In germline, CDR1 is SQVTM, CDR2 ANQGSEA. CDR3 length equals 12 residues. The CDR3 spells CSAWDPMGEQYF. The DNA for the CDR3 is TGTAGCGCCTGGGACCCTATGGGCGAGCAGTACTTC.

The rearrangement links TRBV5-1 to TRBJ2-1, with D perhaps TRBD2 (6 bases). The V and J ends lost 4 bases and 6 bases respectively, with 23 bases between them. There are 17 residues in the CDR3. The germline V gene has CDR1 SGHRS and CDR2 YFSETQ. The CDR3 sequence: CASSHGGCGIRVNEQFF. The CDR3 DNA follows: TGCGCCAGCAGCCACGGAGGATGCGGGATTCGTGTCAATGAGCAGTTCTTC.

Note on this clonotype: The junction shows a germline mismatch at one end, possibly a read error. This chain links TRBV11-1 with TRBJ1-4; 7 positions agree with TRBD1. The CDR3 spans 14 residues. Germline CDR1 reads SGHAT; CDR2 reads FQDESV (reference sequence). The CDR3 protein is CASSIRQGEGKLPF. The CDR3 DNA reads TGTGCCAGCAGTATCAGACAGGGAGAAGGAAAACTGCCTTTT.

A note on this clonotype: The missing conserved phenylalanine or tryptophan at the end of this CDR3 makes a read error likely. The DNA is left out, because the CDR3 cannot be placed on it with certainty; the CDR3 is given as TCRdb lists it. This chain uses TRBV29-1 with TRBJ2-7; TRBD1 is the table's D call and was not checked against the DNA. The CDR3 numbers 12 amino acids, ends counted. Per the germline V gene, CDR1 is SQVTM and CDR2 is ANQGSEA. The CDR3 loop is CSGSGGGYEQYL.

The chain recombines TRBV6-2 or TRBV6-3 with TRBJ2-1, with 7 bases matching TRBD1. V gave up 11 bases and J gave up 9 bases; unmatched junction bases: 13. The germline V gene has CDR1 MNHEY and CDR2 SVGEGT. The CDR3 sequence is 13 residues long. CDR3 sequence reads: CAGGQVPGGEQFF. In DNA form, the CDR3 reads TGTGCCGGCGGACAAGTCCCAGGGGGTGAGCAGTTCTTC.

This clonotype was counted many times. A much larger clone is a single base away; this may be a read error. This rearrangement joins TRBV12-3 or TRBV12-4 to TRBJ1-4; D remains ambiguous. V lost 4 bases and J lost 8, with 11 bases in between. There are 13 residues in the CDR3. The DNA of the CDR3 is TGTGCCAGCAGTTGGGGAAGCATGGAAAAACTGTTTTTT. Its translation is CASSWGSMEKLFF.

A remark on this clonotype: Since a much larger clone is just one base distant, this may be a read error. The conserved phenylalanine or tryptophan normally closing the CDR3 is absent here, so this likely arose from a read error. This chain joins TRBV2 and TRBJ2-1; D may be TRBD2 (5 bases). Per the germline V gene, CDR1 is SNHLY and CDR2 is FYNNEI. This CDR3 is built from 14 residues. Trimming stripped 4 bases from V and 4 bases from J, with 11 bases between. This CDR3 reads CASSGLASYNEQFL. For the CDR3, the DNA is TGTGCCAGCAGTGGTTTAGCGTCTTACAATGAGCAGTTCTTA.

The chain couples TRBV29-1 to TRBJ2-7; 9 bases fit TRBD1. Looked up from germline, CDR1 is SQVTM and CDR2 is ANQGSEA. The CDR3 runs to 14 residues. CDR3 bases: TGCAGAGTACAAATTACAGGGGGCGGGGGCGAGCAGTACTTC. Translation gives CRVQITGGGGEQYF.

In regard to this clonotype: No conserved phenylalanine or tryptophan is present at the end of the CDR3, so a read error is the likely explanation. This chain connects TRBV7-9 to TRBJ2-1; TRBD2 matches 12 bases. Germline loops: CDR1 SEHNR, CDR2 FQNEAQ (reference sequence). The CDR3 covers 15 residues. CDR3 sequence (DNA): TGTGCCAGTAGCTTTCCGACTAGCGGGAGCGATGACCAGTTCTCC. Its protein is CASSFPTSGSDDQFS.

Details on this clonotype: At one end, the junction sequence differs from germline, possibly due to a read error. This chain joins TRBV11-2 and TRBJ2-4; D is unresolved. This CDR3 comprises 15 residues. Germline assignment: CDR1 SGHAT and CDR2 FQNNGV. As DNA, the CDR3 is TGTACCAGCACCACTTCGGCAGTAGCCAAAAACATTCAGTATTTC. This encodes CTSTTSAVAKNIQYF.